This is a list of T cell receptor beta chains from one sample in a study of blood T cell repertoires in COVID-19. Repertoires were generated with immunoSEQ multiplex PCR, while TCRdb's copy carries only in-frame clones and drops some. In the table there are over 150,000 clones, roughly 80% of which are singletons. Specimen: peripheral blood. The source is a man aged 18 to 29 with active or convalescent COVID-19. CDR3s include the opening cysteine and the closing phenylalanine or tryptophan. A D gene is named only where the DNA matches it firmly. Some rows mark clone size as missing; the rest say once, few, many or name a class of expanded clone.

cdr3_nt: TGCGCCAGCAGCCAAGAAGGGCCCGGACACAATTCACCCCTCCACTTT
cdr3_aa: CASSQEGPGHNSPLHF
j_call: TRBJ1-6
clone_size: NA
v_call: TRBV4-3
d_call: NA

cdr3_nt: TGTGCCAGCAGCCCGGACAGGGCCAACTATGGCTACACCTTC
cdr3_aa: CASSPDRANYGYTF
j_call: TRBJ1-2
clone_size: NA
v_call: TRBV11-2
d_call: TRBD1

cdr3_nt: TGTGCCAGCACCTGGGACAGGGGGCGGACTGAAGCTTTCTTT
cdr3_aa: CASTWDRGRTEAFF
j_call: TRBJ1-1
clone_size: NA
v_call: TRBV6-5
d_call: TRBD1

cdr3_nt: TGTGCCACCAGTGATCCCCACAGGGGTGGGGACGAGCAGTACTTC
cdr3_aa: CATSDPHRGGDEQYF
j_call: TRBJ2-7
clone_size: NA
v_call: TRBV24-1
d_call: TRBD1

cdr3_nt: TGTGCCAGCTCACTCGGAGGTAATTCACCCCTCCACTTT
cdr3_aa: CASSLGGNSPLHF
j_call: TRBJ1-6
clone_size: NA
v_call: TRBV18
d_call: NA

cdr3_nt: TGTGCCAGCAGCTTACTGGGACTCCCGGAGGAGACCCAGTACTTC
cdr3_aa: CASSLLGLPEETQYF
j_call: TRBJ2-5
clone_size: NA
v_call: TRBV7-3
d_call: NA

cdr3_nt: TGTGCCAGCAGCACCCTGGGAGGGAGTGGCTATGGCTACACCTTC
cdr3_aa: CASSTLGGSGYGYTF
j_call: TRBJ1-2
clone_size: once
v_call: TRBV5-5
d_call: NA

cdr3_nt: TGTGCCAGCAGCGTAGGCCGTCATCCTATTGGCTACACCTTC
cdr3_aa: CASSVGRHPIGYTF
j_call: TRBJ1-2
clone_size: NA
v_call: TRBV9
d_call: NA

cdr3_nt: TGTGCCAGCAGTTACGGGGGCGGACAGCCCGCCTACGAGCAGTACTTC
cdr3_aa: CASSYGGGQPAYEQYF
j_call: TRBJ2-7
clone_size: NA
v_call: TRBV6-2/TRBV6-3
d_call: NA

cdr3_nt: TGTGCCAGCTCACTCAAGGGGGCAGATACGCAGTATTTT
cdr3_aa: CASSLKGADTQYF
j_call: TRBJ2-3
clone_size: NA
v_call: TRBV18
d_call: NA

cdr3_nt: TGTGCCAGCAGTTTTTCTTCAGGGCAAAGCACCCTCCACTTT
cdr3_aa: CASSFSSGQSTLHF
j_call: TRBJ1-6
clone_size: few
v_call: TRBV28
d_call: NA

cdr3_nt: TGTGCCACCAGTGATCCCCCCCGGGACAGGAAAGAGACCCAGTACTTC
cdr3_aa: CATSDPPRDRKETQYF
j_call: TRBJ2-5
clone_size: NA
v_call: TRBV24-1
d_call: TRBD1

cdr3_nt: TGCGCCAGTTCGGGCCGAACAGGGGGCCATGAAAAACTGTTTTTT
cdr3_aa: CASSGRTGGHEKLFF
j_call: TRBJ1-4
clone_size: NA
v_call: TRBV5-1
d_call: TRBD1

cdr3_nt: TGTGCCAGCAGCCCGACAGGGGGTGGCAATCAGCCCCAGCATTTT
cdr3_aa: CASSPTGGGNQPQHF
j_call: TRBJ1-5
clone_size: few
v_call: TRBV7-6
d_call: TRBD1

cdr3_nt: TGTGCCAGTAGTATCTCCCCCCGGGACTATGGAAACACCATATATTTT
cdr3_aa: CASSISPRDYGNTIYF
j_call: TRBJ1-3
clone_size: NA
v_call: TRBV19
d_call: NA

cdr3_nt: TGCGCCAGCAGCCGGGGACTAGCGGGAATAACGAACACCGGGGAGCTGTTTTTT
cdr3_aa: CASSRGLAGITNTGELFF
j_call: TRBJ2-2
clone_size: few
v_call: TRBV4-1
d_call: TRBD2

cdr3_nt: TGTGCCAGCAGTTTATCTGGGAGGGGACTGGGTTCCAATGAGCAGTTCTTC
cdr3_aa: CASSLSGRGLGSNEQFF
j_call: TRBJ2-1
clone_size: once
v_call: TRBV27
d_call: TRBD2